The T cell receptor (beta chain) described here comes from a study of T cells in Graves' hyperthyroidism and ophthalmopathy. Study-wide results and limits: Expanded thyroid clonotypes (above 0.001) were mostly also found in blood.

There are many counts of this clonotype. As yet, its antigen is unknown. An end of the junction differs from the germline gene, which may be a read error. The study included ophthalmopathy patients with Clinical Activity Score at least 3, NOSPECS grade at least 4 and duration under 3 months. Criteria for exclusion of patients were uncontrolled infection, other autoimmune disease, pregnancy or lactation. Diagnoses rested on clinical symptoms, serum thyroxine and TRAb, thyroid ultrasound and orbital computed tomography. Using RNA transcripts as the source, TCR beta CDR3 regions were amplified. HTBI primers were the set used in a first-round RT-PCR of the TCR CDR3. TCRdb re-called the multiplex PCR reads with MiXCR, one entry per CDR3 protein. The table includes hundreds of thousands of distinct CDR3 sequences, approximately 15% detected once. The CDR3 runs to 12 residues. The germline V gene encodes CDR1 SEHNR and CDR2 FQNEAQ (reference sequence).

V and J are TRBV7-9 and TRBJ2-7, with D maybe TRBD2 (5 bases). The specimen sequenced was blood. The receptor was isolated from a woman aged 45 to 65 with Graves' ophthalmopathy. The CDR3: CASSLRRDEQYF. The DNA of the CDR3 is TGCGCCAGCAGCTTGAGGCGGGACGAGCAGTACTTC.